Following are 8 T cell receptor beta chains from one sample sequenced in a study of blood T cell repertoires in COVID-19. Clones were sequenced by immunoSEQ multiplex PCR, and TCRdb holds only the in-frame ones, with some missing. The sample records over 200,000 clones, over 85% being singletons. Sequencing input: PBMCs or T cells enriched from blood (not recorded which). The receptor source for this set is a woman in her 30s with acute COVID-19.

The CDR3 protein is CASSSAGGGPVTQYF. The CDR3 DNA is TGTGCCAGTAGTTCCGCTGGCGGGGGGCCGGTGACCCAGTACTTC. The rearrangement joins TRBV19 to TRBJ2-5; 8 bases match TRBD2. V lost 5 bases and J lost 7; bases outside the gene matches: 12. The CDR3 length is 15 residues. The germline gives CDR1 LNHDA, CDR2 SQIVND (reference sequence).

The chain has TRBV5-1 and TRBJ2-1; unclear D gene. Trimming shortened V by 0 bases and J by 4 bases, and 14 bases separated the two germline ends. Germline-derived CDR1 and CDR2 are SGHRS and YFSETQ. The CDR3 consists of 16 residues. The CDR3 nucleotides are TGCGCCAGCAGCTTGGACGACAAGCCTCCTTACAATGAGCAGTTCTTC. Translation: CASSLDDKPPYNEQFF.

The rearrangement uses TRBV27 and TRBJ1-6; 8 nucleotides agree with TRBD1. The length of the CDR3 is 15 residues. CDR1 MNHEY and CDR2 SMNVEV come from the germline V gene (reference sequence). J was trimmed by 7 bases and V by 5 bases; bases with no gene match: 7. CDR3 DNA: TGTGCCAGCAGTATTCCCAGGGGGCCGAATTCACCCCTCCACTTT. Its protein is CASSIPRGPNSPLHF.

The chain uses TRBV19 and TRBJ1-1, with TRBD1 matching 8 bases. The CDR3 covers 14 residues. V lost 5 bases and J lost 5; bases outside the gene matches: 7. Germline CDR1 and CDR2: LNHDA and SQIVND (reference sequence). CDR3 DNA sequence: TGTGCCAGTAGTTCGGGACAGGTACCGACTGAAGCTTTCTTT. Translation: CASSSGQVPTEAFF.

The chain joins TRBV11-2 to TRBJ1-6, with D perhaps TRBD1 (5 bases). Germline lookup yields CDR1 SGHAT and CDR2 FQNNGV. V was cut by 5 bases and J by 13 bases, with 12 bases left in between. The CDR3 contains 12 residues. CDR3 amino acids: CASSRGGVPLHF. The DNA of the CDR3 is TGTGCCAGCAGCCGGGGAGGGGTTCCCCTCCACTTT.

The gene calls are TRBV4-1 and TRBJ2-1, with 7 bases fitting TRBD1. The CDR3 runs 14 residues. The trim removed 5 bases at V and 7 bases at J, leaving 8 bases unmatched. Germline CDR1 MGHRA, CDR2 YSYEKL. Here the CDR3 DNA reads TGCGCCAGCAGCGCTCCTCGGGGACAGAATGAGCAGTTCTTC. Amino acids: CASSAPRGQNEQFF.

This clone has just a few counts. The rearrangement joins TRBV5-4 to TRBJ2-7; weak D call: TRBD1 (5 bases). Looked up from germline, CDR1 is SGHNT and CDR2 is YYREEE (reference sequence). The germline V and J ends were trimmed by 3 bases and 0 bases, with 19 bases remaining between them. There are 17 residues in the CDR3. Here the CDR3 reads CASSSSPRALPSYEQYF. The CDR3 DNA follows: TGTGCCAGCAGCTCCTCACCCAGGGCGCTTCCCTCCTACGAGCAGTACTTC.

The J gene is TRBJ2-1, the V gene TRBV5-1; 11 nucleotides agree with TRBD2. The CDR3 loop spans 17 amino acids. The trim removed 1 base at V and 7 bases at J, leaving 10 bases unmatched. Germline V gives CDR1 SGHRS, CDR2 YFSETQ. In DNA form, the CDR3 reads TGCGCCAGCAGCTTGACCATAACTAGCGGGGGTGCAAATGAGCAGTTCTTC. Translating gives CASSLTITSGGANEQFF.